This T cell receptor (beta chain) is drawn from a study of T cell responses to AZD1222 COVID-19 vaccine. In the case of this clone: Its specificity is not known.

The CDR3 runs 18 residues. The junction had 10 bases not matched to a gene; V was cut back by 4 bases and J by 1 base. In germline, CDR1 is SGHRS, CDR2 YFSETQ. This table comes from immunoSEQ multiplex PCR, and its TCRdb copy is limited to in-frame clones, with some not included. Of around 150,000 clones in the sample, about 90% were seen once. Study-wide results and caveats: When two AZD1222 doses had been given, Spike-specific TCR breadth and depth rose. Regions left unmutated in variants are reportedly the target of nearly half of spike-specific TCRs. Possibly, clonal diversity was underestimated; donors were largely white British and included more females.

This specimen consisted of peripheral blood, obtained on day 0 of AZD1222 vaccination. The clonotype comes from an adult in good health. The chain combines TRBV5-1 with TRBJ2-6, with 8 bases identical to TRBD1. CDR3 nucleotides: TGCGCCAGCAGCGCCAGACAGGGGTCCGGGTCTGGGGCCAACGTCCTGACTTTC. Its protein is CASSARQGSGSGANVLTF.